These 26 T cell receptor beta chains came from one sample sequenced in a study of shared clonotypes between healthy human individuals. CD45RO-negative CD8 cells positively selected for CCR7 made up the naive population, which excluded terminally differentiated effector memory CD45RA+ cells. Method: immunoSEQ multiplex PCR; TCRdb's copy keeps in-frame clones and lacks some. The table shows about 2.1 million clones, with just under 95% occurring only once. The specimen was naive CD8+ T cells from PBMCs. The receptors originated from a man aged 18 to 35 in good health. Some clones in this sample may be carry-over from other donors' samples.

This clone was seen once. This sequence joins TRBV28 and TRBJ1-4; TRBD1 is a possible D gene (6 bases). In germline, CDR1 is MDHEN, CDR2 SYDVKM. V lost 8 bases, J lost 8 bases, and 15 bases lay in between. This CDR3 spans 13 amino acids. The CDR3 DNA sequence: TGTGCCAGCCGTCGGGGGGCGAACGAAAAACTGTTTTTT. It specifies CASRRGANEKLFF.

Remarks on this clone: This specimen includes other DNA sequences encoding the same CDR3. The chain is built from TRBV7-7 and TRBJ2-1; D is unclear. The CDR3 sequence is 15 residues long. Trimming took off 3 bases at V and 0 bases at J, with 9 bases between the two ends. Looked up from germline, CDR1 is SSHAT and CDR2 is FNYEAQ (reference sequence). Written as DNA, the CDR3 is TGTGCCAGCAGCTTGGCCCGGAGCTCCTACAATGAGCAGTTCTTC. Its translation is CASSLARSSYNEQFF.

The rearrangement uses TRBV19 and TRBJ2-3; 12 bases align to TRBD2. The CDR3 contains 20 residues. The V gene's germline CDR1 is LNHDA and CDR2 SQIVND (reference sequence). The junction had 16 bases not matched to a gene; V was cut back by 3 bases and J by 3 bases. The CDR3 protein is CASSISGLAGSEFLTDTQYF. The CDR3 coding sequence is TGTGCCAGTAGTATTAGCGGACTAGCGGGGTCTGAGTTTCTGACAGATACGCAGTATTTT.

This chain connects TRBV7-9 to TRBJ2-7; D may be TRBD2 (6 bases). Germline CDR1 and CDR2: SEHNR and FQNEAQ (reference sequence). Trimming pared 7 bases from V and 0 bases from J, leaving 19 bases between. This CDR3 contains 16 residues. The CDR3 DNA is TGTGCCAGCACCTCAAAGGAGGCTAGCGCCTCCTACGAGCAGTACTTC. Protein product: CASTSKEASASYEQYF. The full variable domain, with the rest looked up from reference TRBV7-9 and TRBJ2-7, is DTGVSQNPRHKITKRGQNVTFRCDPISEHNRLYWYRQTLGQGPEFLTYFQNEAQLEKSRLLSDRFSAERPKGSFSTLEIQRTEQGDSAMYLCASTSKEASASYEQYFGPGTRLTVT.

Concerning this clone itself: The same CDR3 can be traced to other DNA sequences in this sample. V is TRBV30 and J is TRBJ1-1; D uncertain. The CDR3 consists of 13 residues. Trimming removed 0 bases from V and 1 base from J, with 6 bases in between. Germline CDR1 GTSNPN, CDR2 SVGIG (reference sequence). The CDR3 bases are TGTGCCTGGAGTGTTACAGCGAACACTGAAGCTTTCTTT. It codes for CAWSVTANTEAFF.

The sample holds one count of this clone. The chain carries TRBV28 and TRBJ1-5; no clear D gene. Germline V lookup: CDR1 MDHEN, CDR2 SYDVKM. This CDR3 comprises 12 residues. With 7 bases removed from V and 9 bases from J, the gap between germline ends came to 13 bases. The CDR3: CASTFEFLPQHF. DNA of the CDR3: TGTGCCAGCACGTTCGAGTTTTTGCCCCAGCATTTT.

As for this clone: The same CDR3 also results from other DNA sequences found in this sample. This chain links TRBV19 with TRBJ2-7; TRBD2 matches 9 bases. The CDR3 loop spans 13 amino acids. Germline CDR1 is LNHDA and CDR2 is SQIVND (reference sequence). Losses at the gene ends were 6 bases for V and 1 base for J; bases not matched to a gene: 1. CDR3: CASRLAGSYEQYF. CDR3 bases: TGTGCCAGTAGGCTAGCGGGGTCCTACGAGCAGTACTTC.

This chain joins TRBV7-9 and TRBJ2-7; 11 bases fit TRBD2. Trimming at V came to 4 bases and at J to 1 base, leaving 3 bases not matched to a gene. This CDR3 has 15 residues. Germline assignment: CDR1 SEHNR and CDR2 FQNEAQ (reference sequence). The CDR3 nucleotides read TGTGCCAGCAGCTCCACTAGCGGGGGATCCTACGAGCAGTACTTC. Protein: CASSSTSGGSYEQYF.

Notes on this clone: This same CDR3 is encoded by further DNA sequences in the sample. This chain joins TRBV10-3 and TRBJ2-7; D is uncertain. The germline V gene has CDR1 ENHRY and CDR2 SYGVKD. This CDR3 region has 13 residues. The ends were cut back, 0 bases at V and 3 bases at J, with 6 bases in the middle. Here the CDR3 reads CAISESLFYEQYF. The CDR3 region has the DNA TGTGCCATCAGTGAGTCACTTTTCTACGAGCAGTACTTC.

The chain joins TRBV5-4 to TRBJ2-7, with 11 bases fitting TRBD1. Germline V CDR1 and CDR2: SGHNT, YYREEE (reference sequence). This CDR3 contains 15 residues. Trimming at V came to 4 bases and at J to 5 bases, leaving 8 bases not matched to a gene. DNA for the CDR3: TGTGCCAGCAGCACTCGGACAGGGGGCTTCGACGAGCAGTACTTC. Encoded protein: CASSTRTGGFDEQYF.

The chain employs TRBV6-1 and TRBJ2-7; D is undetermined. Germline assignment: CDR1 MNHNS and CDR2 SASEGT. Trimming cost V 3 bases and J 1 base, with 4 bases left between them. This CDR3 contains 12 residues. The CDR3 spells CASSDFSYEQYF. CDR3 coding DNA: TGTGCCAGCAGTGATTTTTCCTACGAGCAGTACTTC.

The V gene is TRBV11-2, the J gene TRBJ1-3; the D is unclear. The CDR3 runs 14 residues. Trimming left V 5 bases short and J 2 bases short, with 10 bases between. The V gene's germline CDR1 is SGHAT and CDR2 FQNNGV. CDR3 in DNA: TGTGCCAGCAGCCCCCGGTGGGCTGGAAACACCATATATTTT. It translates to CASSPRWAGNTIYF. The full variable domain, its missing parts supplied by reference TRBV11-2 and TRBJ1-3, is EAGVAQSPRYKIIEKRQSVAFWCNPISGHATLYWYQQILGQGPKLLIQFQNNGVVDDSQLPKDRFSAERLKGVDSTLKIQPAKLEDSAVYLCASSPRWAGNTIYFGEGSWLTVV.

This chain joins TRBV28 and TRBJ1-5, with D perhaps TRBD1 (5 bases). Germline CDR1 is MDHEN and CDR2 is SYDVKM. V dropped 4 bases and J dropped 0 bases, with 13 bases sitting between them. This CDR3 is 16 amino acids long. The CDR3 nucleotides are TGTGCCAGCAGTTCCCCCCAGGGATATAGCAATCAGCCCCAGCATTTT. Translated: CASSSPQGYSNQPQHF.

This chain joins TRBV9 and TRBJ2-3, with a weak D call TRBD2 (7 bases). The CDR3 spans 16 residues. Between the trimmed V and J ends, which lost 4 bases and 4 bases, there was a span of 19 bases. The germline gives CDR1 SGDLS, CDR2 YYNGEE. The CDR3 loop reads CASSLGRGATSDTQYF. The CDR3 coding sequence is TGTGCCAGCAGCCTGGGTCGGGGGGCCACTTCAGATACGCAGTATTTT.

The chain employs TRBV6-1 and TRBJ2-2; D may be TRBD1 or TRBD2 (5 bases each). This CDR3 comprises 13 residues. Germline V gives CDR1 MNHNS, CDR2 SASEGT. V lost 4 bases and J 4 bases, leaving 7 bases between the germline ends. CDR3 protein: CASSAGTTGELFF. Here the CDR3 DNA reads TGTGCCAGCAGTGCGGGGACCACCGGGGAGCTGTTTTTT.

Comments on this clone: This CDR3 is also generated by other DNA sequences in the sample. The V call is TRBV27, the J call TRBJ2-7; D call uncertain. V was clipped by 3 bases and J by 5 bases, with 8 bases between them. CDR3 size: 12 residues. Germline V gene data show CDR1 as MNHEY and CDR2 as SMNVEV (reference sequence). The chain's CDR3 is CASSLTGNEQYF. The CDR3 DNA reads as TGTGCCAGCAGTTTGACTGGCAACGAGCAGTACTTC.

This sequence joins TRBV7-8 and TRBJ2-7; 8 bases fit TRBD1. The CDR3 length is 15 residues. Unmatched junction bases numbered 8, after V lost 5 bases and J lost 2 bases. Germline V lookup: CDR1 SGHVS, CDR2 FQNEAQ. The CDR3 region is CASSIFGRGPYEQYF. CDR3 bases: TGTGCCAGCAGCATTTTCGGCAGGGGGCCCTACGAGCAGTACTTC. The full variable domain, completed using reference TRBV7-8 and TRBJ2-7, is GAGVSQSPRYKVAKRGQDVALRCDPISGHVSLFWYQQALGQGPEFLTYFQNEAQLDKSGLPSDRFFAERPEGSVSTLKIQRTQQEDSAVYLCASSIFGRGPYEQYFGPGTRLTVT.

This clone occurred once. This chain uses TRBV28 with TRBJ1-2; no clear D gene. The germline V gene encodes CDR1 MDHEN and CDR2 SYDVKM. V was pared by 5 bases and J by 4 bases, with 17 bases between. The CDR3 spans 15 residues. The DNA of the CDR3 is TGTGCCAGCAGTCCCCGGCTTCTCGGCACCTATGGCTACACCTTC. Residues: CASSPRLLGTYGYTF.

This sequence joins TRBV28 and TRBJ2-5; D not resolved. The germline gives CDR1 MDHEN, CDR2 SYDVKM. V was trimmed by 5 bases and J by 13 bases, leaving 20 bases between them. This CDR3 comprises 13 residues. The CDR3 protein is CASSPLDGARWYF. As DNA, the CDR3 is TGTGCCAGCAGTCCGTTGGACGGCGCCAGGTGGTACTTC.

The chain has TRBV27 and TRBJ2-2; 14 bases line up with TRBD2. The germline V gene has CDR1 MNHEY and CDR2 SMNVEV (reference sequence). This CDR3 spans 17 amino acids. Germline trimming cut 6 bases from V and 3 bases from J; bases unmatched to any gene: 6. CDR3 in DNA: TGTGCCAGCAGCCGACTAGCGGGAGGGCCCTACACCGGGGAGCTGTTTTTT. This translates into CASSRLAGGPYTGELFF.

The chain carries TRBV9 and TRBJ2-1; 7 positions match TRBD1. This CDR3 is built from 15 residues. The V and J ends lost 4 bases and 0 bases, in that order; junction bases with no gene match: 4. CDR1 is SGDLS, CDR2 YYNGEE, per germline. In nucleotides, the CDR3 is TGTGCCAGCAGCCCCACAGGGGTCTCCTACAATGAGCAGTTCTTC. Its translation is CASSPTGVSYNEQFF. The variable domain in full, with the rest retrieved from reference TRBV9 and TRBJ2-1, is DSGVTQTPKHLITATGQRVTLRCSPRSGDLSVYWYQQSLDQGLQFLIQYYNGEERAKGNILERFSAQQFPDLHSELNLSSLELGDSALYFCASSPTGVSYNEQFFGPGTRLTVL.

The V and J genes are TRBV19 and TRBJ1-1; 7 bases map to TRBD1. The V gene end was trimmed by 3 bases and the J gene end by 3 bases; junction bases not matched to a gene: 1. Germline CDR1 and CDR2: LNHDA and SQIVND (reference sequence). There are 13 residues in the CDR3. The CDR3 here is CASSIDRDTEAFF. CDR3 coding DNA: TGTGCCAGTAGTATTGACAGGGACACTGAAGCTTTCTTT. The whole variable domain, filled in from reference TRBV19 and TRBJ1-1, reads DGGITQSPKYLFRKEGQNVTLSCEQNLNHDAMYWYRQDPGQGLRLIYYSQIVNDFQKGDIAEGYSVSREKKESFPLTVTSAQKNPTAFYLCASSIDRDTEAFFGQGTRLTVV.

This sequence joins TRBV7-2 and TRBJ2-7, with D tentatively TRBD2 (5 bases). There are 11 residues in the CDR3. V lost 5 bases to trimming and J lost 10 bases, with 12 bases between them. Looked up from germline, CDR1 is SGHTA and CDR2 is FQGNSA. The CDR3 sequence is CASSPGSPQYF. DNA for the CDR3: TGTGCCAGCAGCCCGGGGTCACCCCAGTACTTC.

Here the CDR3 DNA reads TGTGCCAGCAGCATCCGAACCCTCGAGCAGTACTTC. Amino acids: CASSIRTLEQYF. The rearrangement joins TRBV5-6 to TRBJ2-7, with unresolved D. Trimming pared 4 bases from V and 6 bases from J, leaving 11 bases between. This CDR3 region has 12 residues. Germline loops: CDR1 SGHDT, CDR2 YYEEEE.

The CDR3 region is CASSALAGGPTYNEQFF. The CDR3 bases are TGTGCCAGCAGCGCGCTAGCGGGAGGGCCCACCTACAATGAGCAGTTCTTC. V usage is TRBV13 and J usage is TRBJ2-1; 12 nucleotides agree with TRBD2. Per the germline V gene, CDR1 is PRHDT and CDR2 is FYEKMQ (reference sequence). Germline trimming cut 5 bases from V and 2 bases from J; bases unmatched to any gene: 7. This CDR3 has 17 residues.

As for this clone: The sample contains more than one DNA sequence encoding this CDR3. The chain joins TRBV9 to TRBJ2-7; 8 nucleotides agree with TRBD1. Germline lookup yields CDR1 SGDLS and CDR2 YYNGEE. The CDR3 covers 15 residues. V lost 4 bases, J lost 1 base, and 7 bases stayed unmatched. This chain's CDR3 is CASSPLGTGSYEQYF. In nucleotides, the CDR3 is TGTGCCAGCAGCCCCCTGGGGACAGGATCCTACGAGCAGTACTTC.